This TCR beta chain was retrieved from a study of vaccination effects on CD4 cells after COVID-19. About the study: The median interval between the second dose and post-vaccine sampling was 72 days.

Method: immunoSEQ multiplex PCR; TCRdb's copy keeps in-frame clones and lacks some. This sample has about 72,000 clones, with about 86% found just once. The study, taken as a whole, reports: Marked clonal contraction was seen late after vaccination (in both infection- and vaccine-induced clones).

Antigen-specific CD4+ T cells were expanded (with viral peptide pools) by the ViraFEST assay ahead of sequencing. When ten to eleven days of culture had elapsed, CD4+ T cells were isolated. Participants were given two doses of BNT162b2 or mRNA-1273 vaccine. Absence of prior SARS-CoV-2 infection characterized the vaccine recipients, who showed negative nucleocapsid antibodies. The researchers cultured fewer than 2.5 million PBMC per well with approximately 10 IU/ml IL-2 and 8 to 10 ug/ml peptides. Germline V CDR1 and CDR2: SEHNR, FQNEAQ (reference sequence). The length of the CDR3 is 14 residues. The V end lost 5 bases, the J end lost 4 bases, and 12 bases lay between the germline ends. In this sample, this clone turned up a few times. Its antigen is not known.

The clonotype was recovered from a human donor who received a COVID-19 vaccine. The chain links TRBV7-9 to TRBJ2-1; D is perhaps TRBD2 (5 bases). The input for sequencing was CD4+ T cells from PBMCs cultured with HCoV-229E spike peptides, taken after COVID-19 vaccination. CDR3 amino acids: CASSPPGGYNEQFF. In DNA form, the CDR3 reads TGTGCCAGCAGCCCCCCCGGAGGTTACAATGAGCAGTTCTTC.